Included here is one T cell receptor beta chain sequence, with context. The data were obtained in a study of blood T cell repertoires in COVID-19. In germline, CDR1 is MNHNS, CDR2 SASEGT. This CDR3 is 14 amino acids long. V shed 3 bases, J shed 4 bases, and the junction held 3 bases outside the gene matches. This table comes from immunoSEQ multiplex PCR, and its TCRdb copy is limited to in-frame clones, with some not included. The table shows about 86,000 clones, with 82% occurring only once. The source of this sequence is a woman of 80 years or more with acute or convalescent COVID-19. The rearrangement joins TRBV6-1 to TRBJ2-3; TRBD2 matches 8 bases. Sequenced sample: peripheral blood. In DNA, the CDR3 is TGTGCCAGCAGTGACCGGGGGGGCCCAGATACGCAGTATTTT. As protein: CASSDRGGPDTQYF.